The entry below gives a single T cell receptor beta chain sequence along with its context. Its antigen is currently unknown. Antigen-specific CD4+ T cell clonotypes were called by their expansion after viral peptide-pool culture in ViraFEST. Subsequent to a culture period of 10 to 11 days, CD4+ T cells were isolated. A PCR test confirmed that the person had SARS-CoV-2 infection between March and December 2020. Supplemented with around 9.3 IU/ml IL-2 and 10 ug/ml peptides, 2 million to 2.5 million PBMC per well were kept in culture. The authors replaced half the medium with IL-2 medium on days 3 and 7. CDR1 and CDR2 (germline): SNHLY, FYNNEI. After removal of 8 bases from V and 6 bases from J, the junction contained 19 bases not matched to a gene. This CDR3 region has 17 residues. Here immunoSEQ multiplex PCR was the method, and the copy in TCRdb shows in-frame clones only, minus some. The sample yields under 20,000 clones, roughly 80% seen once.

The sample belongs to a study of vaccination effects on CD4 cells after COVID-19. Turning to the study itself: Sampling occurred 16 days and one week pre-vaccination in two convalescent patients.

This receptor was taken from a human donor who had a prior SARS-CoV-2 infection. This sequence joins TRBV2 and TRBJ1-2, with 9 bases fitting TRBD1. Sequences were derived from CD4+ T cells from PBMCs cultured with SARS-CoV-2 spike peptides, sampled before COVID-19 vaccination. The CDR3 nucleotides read TGTGCCAGCGAACGGTACGGGACAGGGCAAGCGGACGATGGCTACACCTTC. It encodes CASERYGTGQADDGYTF.